This T cell receptor beta chain was recorded in a study of neurological immune-mediated disorders. Regarding the study as a whole: When the repertoires were sorted by phylogenetic grouping, those of 18 of 34 multiple sclerosis patients ended up in one related-CDR3 cluster, a possible signature.

The CDR3 consists of 14 residues. With 2 bases removed from V and 3 bases from J, the gap between germline ends came to 8 bases. The V gene's germline CDR1 is SGHTA and CDR2 FQGNSA. In TCRdb, the 5' RACE reads were re-called with MiXCR into one record per CDR3 protein. The data show nearly 60,000 distinct CDR3 sequences, with about 3.4% seen just once and about 7.1% held by the top ten. This clonotype was detected many times. What it recognizes is unknown. The unsorted libraries originated from 2 million PBMCs that had been stored at -80 C. The genes are TRBV7-2 and TRBJ1-5; unclear D gene. The sequenced sample consisted of PBMCs. The sequence was collected from a woman aged 60 to 75 with multiple sclerosis. The CDR3 protein is CASSLLGINQPQHF. In nucleotides, the CDR3 is TGTGCCAGCAGCTTATTAGGGATCAATCAGCCCCAGCATTTT. Supplemented by reference TRBV7-2 and TRBJ1-5, the full variable domain reads GAGVSQSPSNKVTEKGKDVELRCDPISGHTALYWYRQSLGQGLEFLIYFQGNSAPDKSGLPSDRFSAERTGGSVSTLTIQRTQQEDSAVYLCASSLLGINQPQHFGDGTRLSIL.